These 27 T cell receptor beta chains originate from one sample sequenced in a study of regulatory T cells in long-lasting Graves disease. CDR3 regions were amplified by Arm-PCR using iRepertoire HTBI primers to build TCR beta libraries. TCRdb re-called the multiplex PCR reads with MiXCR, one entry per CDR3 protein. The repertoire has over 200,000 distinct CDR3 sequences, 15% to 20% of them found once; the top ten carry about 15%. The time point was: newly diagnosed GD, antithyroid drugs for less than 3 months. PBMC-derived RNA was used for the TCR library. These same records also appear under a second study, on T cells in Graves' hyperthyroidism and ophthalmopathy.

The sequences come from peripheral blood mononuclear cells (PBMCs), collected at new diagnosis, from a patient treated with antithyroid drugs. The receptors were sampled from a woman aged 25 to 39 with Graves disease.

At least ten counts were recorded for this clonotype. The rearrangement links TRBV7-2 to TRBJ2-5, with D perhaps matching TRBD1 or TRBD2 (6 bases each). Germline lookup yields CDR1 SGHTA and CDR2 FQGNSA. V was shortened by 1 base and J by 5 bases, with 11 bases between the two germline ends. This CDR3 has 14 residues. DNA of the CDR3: TGTGCCAGCAGCTTAGTGGGGGGCTCGGAGACCCAGTACTTC. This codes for CASSLVGGSETQYF.

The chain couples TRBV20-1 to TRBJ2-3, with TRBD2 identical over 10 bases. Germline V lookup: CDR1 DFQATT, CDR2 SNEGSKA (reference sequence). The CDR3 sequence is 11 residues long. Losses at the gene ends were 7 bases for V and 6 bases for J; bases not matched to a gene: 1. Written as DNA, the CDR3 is TGCAGTGTTAGCGGGGGGGATACGCAGTATTTT. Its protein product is CSVSGGDTQYF.

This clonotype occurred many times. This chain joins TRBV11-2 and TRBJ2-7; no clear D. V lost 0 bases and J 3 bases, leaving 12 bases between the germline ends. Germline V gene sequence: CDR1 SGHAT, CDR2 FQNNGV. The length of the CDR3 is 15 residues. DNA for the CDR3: TGTGCCAGCAGCTTAGATATCGAAAGGTACTACGAGCAGTACTTC. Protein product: CASSLDIERYYEQYF.

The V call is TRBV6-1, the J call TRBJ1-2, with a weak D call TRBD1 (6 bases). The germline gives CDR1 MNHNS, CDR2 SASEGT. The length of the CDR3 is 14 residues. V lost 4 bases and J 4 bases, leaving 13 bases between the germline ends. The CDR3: CASSARGISYGYTF. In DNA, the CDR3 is TGTGCCAGCAGTGCCAGGGGAATTAGCTATGGCTACACCTTC.

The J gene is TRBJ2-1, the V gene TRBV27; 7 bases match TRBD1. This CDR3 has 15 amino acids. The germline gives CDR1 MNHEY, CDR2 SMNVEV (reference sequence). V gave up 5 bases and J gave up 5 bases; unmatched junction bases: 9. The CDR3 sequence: CASSVAGTEDNEQFF. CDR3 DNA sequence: TGTGCCAGCAGTGTTGCCGGGACAGAAGACAATGAGCAGTTCTTC.

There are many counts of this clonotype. The CDR3 protein is CASSIGQVSATEAFF. The DNA for the CDR3 is TGTGCCAGTAGTATCGGACAGGTTTCTGCCACTGAAGCTTTCTTT. The chain is built from TRBV19 and TRBJ1-1, with 7 bases fitting TRBD1. The V gene end was trimmed by 3 bases and the J gene end by 4 bases; junction bases not matched to a gene: 8. Germline loops: CDR1 LNHDA, CDR2 SQIVND (reference sequence). The CDR3 runs to 15 residues.

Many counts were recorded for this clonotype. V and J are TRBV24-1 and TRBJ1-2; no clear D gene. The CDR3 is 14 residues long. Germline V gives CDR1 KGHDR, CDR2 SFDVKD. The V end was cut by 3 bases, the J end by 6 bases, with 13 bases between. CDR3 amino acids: CATSDGPPDDGYTF. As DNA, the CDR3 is TGTGCCACCAGTGATGGACCCCCGGACGATGGCTACACCTTC.

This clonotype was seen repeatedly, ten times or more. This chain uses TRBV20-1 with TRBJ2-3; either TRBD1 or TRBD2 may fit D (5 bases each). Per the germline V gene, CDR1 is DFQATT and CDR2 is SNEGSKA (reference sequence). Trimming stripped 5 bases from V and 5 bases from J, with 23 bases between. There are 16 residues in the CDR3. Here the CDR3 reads CSAEGRVGDEGDTQYF. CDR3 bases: TGCAGTGCTGAGGGGCGGGTCGGGGACGAGGGAGATACGCAGTATTTT.

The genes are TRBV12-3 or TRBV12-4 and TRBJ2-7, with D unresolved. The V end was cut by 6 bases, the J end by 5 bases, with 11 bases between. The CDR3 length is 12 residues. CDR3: CASSHRADEQYF. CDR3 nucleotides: TGTGCCAGCAGCCACCGCGCGGACGAGCAGTACTTC.

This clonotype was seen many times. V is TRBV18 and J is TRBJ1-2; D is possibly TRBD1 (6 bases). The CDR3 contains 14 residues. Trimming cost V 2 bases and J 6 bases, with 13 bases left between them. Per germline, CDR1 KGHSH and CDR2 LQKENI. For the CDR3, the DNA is TGTGCCAGCTCACCATTCGGACAGTTGGATGGCTACACCTTC. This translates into CASSPFGQLDGYTF.

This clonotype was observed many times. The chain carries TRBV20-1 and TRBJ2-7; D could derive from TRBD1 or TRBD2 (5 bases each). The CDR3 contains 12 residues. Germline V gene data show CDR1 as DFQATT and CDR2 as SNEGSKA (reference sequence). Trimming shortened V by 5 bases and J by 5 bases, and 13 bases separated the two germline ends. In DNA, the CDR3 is TGCAGTGCTTGGGACGCCGGCGACGAGCAGTACTTC. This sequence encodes CSAWDAGDEQYF.

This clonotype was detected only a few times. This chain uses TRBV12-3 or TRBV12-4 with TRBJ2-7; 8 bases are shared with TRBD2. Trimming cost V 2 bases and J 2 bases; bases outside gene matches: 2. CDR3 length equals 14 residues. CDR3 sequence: CASSLQRGPYEQYF. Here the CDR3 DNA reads TGTGCCAGCAGTTTACAGCGGGGGCCCTACGAGCAGTACTTC.

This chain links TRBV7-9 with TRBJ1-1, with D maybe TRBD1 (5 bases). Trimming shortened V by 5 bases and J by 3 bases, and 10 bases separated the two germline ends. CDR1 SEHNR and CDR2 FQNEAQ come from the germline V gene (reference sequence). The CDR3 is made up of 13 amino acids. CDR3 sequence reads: CASSPAGDTEAFF. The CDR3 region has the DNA TGTGCCAGCAGCCCAGCGGGGGACACTGAAGCTTTCTTT.

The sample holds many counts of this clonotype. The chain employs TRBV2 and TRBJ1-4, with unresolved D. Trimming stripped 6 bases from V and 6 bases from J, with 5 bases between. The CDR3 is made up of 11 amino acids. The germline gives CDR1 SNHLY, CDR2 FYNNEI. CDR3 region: CASSAYEKLFF. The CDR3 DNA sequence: TGTGCCAGCAGCGCCTATGAAAAACTGTTTTTT. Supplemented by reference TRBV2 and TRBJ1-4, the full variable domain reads EPEVTQTPSHQVTQMGQEVILRCVPISNHLYFYWYRQILGQKVEFLVSFYNNEISEKSEIFDDQFSVERPDGSNFTLKIRSTKLEDSAMYFCASSAYEKLFFGSGTQLSVL.

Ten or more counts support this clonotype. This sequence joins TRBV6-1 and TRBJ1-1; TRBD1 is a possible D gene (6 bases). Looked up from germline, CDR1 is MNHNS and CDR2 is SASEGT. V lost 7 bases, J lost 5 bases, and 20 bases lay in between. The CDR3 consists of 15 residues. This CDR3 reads CASNHAGQRGTEAFF. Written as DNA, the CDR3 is TGTGCCAGCAACCACGCCGGACAGAGAGGAACTGAAGCTTTCTTT.

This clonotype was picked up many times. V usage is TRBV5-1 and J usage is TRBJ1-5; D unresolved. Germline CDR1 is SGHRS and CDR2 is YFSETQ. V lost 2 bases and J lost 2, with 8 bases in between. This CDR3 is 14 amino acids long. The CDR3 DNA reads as TGCGCCAGCAGCTTTCTGGGAGGCAATCAGCCCCAGCATTTT. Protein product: CASSFLGGNQPQHF.

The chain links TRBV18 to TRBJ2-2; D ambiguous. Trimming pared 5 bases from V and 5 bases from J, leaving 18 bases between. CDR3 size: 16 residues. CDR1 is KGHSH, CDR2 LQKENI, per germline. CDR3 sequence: CASSVSFLNPTGELFF. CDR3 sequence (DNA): TGTGCCAGCTCAGTCTCATTTCTGAACCCTACCGGGGAGCTGTTTTTT.

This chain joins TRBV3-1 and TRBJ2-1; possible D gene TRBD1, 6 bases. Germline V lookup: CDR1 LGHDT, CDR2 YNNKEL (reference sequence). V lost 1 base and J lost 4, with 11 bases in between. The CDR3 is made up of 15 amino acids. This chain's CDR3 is CASSQVQGMYNEQFF. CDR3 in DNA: TGTGCCAGCAGCCAAGTACAGGGAATGTACAATGAGCAGTTCTTC.

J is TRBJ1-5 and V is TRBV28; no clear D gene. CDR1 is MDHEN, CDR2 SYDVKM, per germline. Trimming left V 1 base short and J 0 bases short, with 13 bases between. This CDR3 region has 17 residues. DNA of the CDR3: TGTGCCAGCAGTTTATATGTCTCGGGGTATAGCAATCAGCCCCAGCATTTT. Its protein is CASSLYVSGYSNQPQHF.

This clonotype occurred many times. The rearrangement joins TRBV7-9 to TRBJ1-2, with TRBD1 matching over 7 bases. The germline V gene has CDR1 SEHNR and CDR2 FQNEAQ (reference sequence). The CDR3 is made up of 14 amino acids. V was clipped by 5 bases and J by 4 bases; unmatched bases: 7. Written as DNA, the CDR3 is TGTGCCAGCAGCCCCCGGGACAGTCTCTATGGCTACACCTTC. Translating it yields CASSPRDSLYGYTF. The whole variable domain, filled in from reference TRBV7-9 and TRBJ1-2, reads DTGVSQNPRHKITKRGQNVTFRCDPISEHNRLYWYRQTLGQGPEFLTYFQNEAQLEKSRLLSDRFSAERPKGSFSTLEIQRTEQGDSAMYLCASSPRDSLYGYTFGSGTRLTVV.

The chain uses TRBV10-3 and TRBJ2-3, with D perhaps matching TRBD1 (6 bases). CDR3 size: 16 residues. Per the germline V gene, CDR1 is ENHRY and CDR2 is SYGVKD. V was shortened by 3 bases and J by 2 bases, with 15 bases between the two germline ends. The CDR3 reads CAISEGGSGATDTQYF. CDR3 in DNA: TGTGCCATCAGTGAAGGGGGATCAGGGGCCACAGATACGCAGTATTTT.

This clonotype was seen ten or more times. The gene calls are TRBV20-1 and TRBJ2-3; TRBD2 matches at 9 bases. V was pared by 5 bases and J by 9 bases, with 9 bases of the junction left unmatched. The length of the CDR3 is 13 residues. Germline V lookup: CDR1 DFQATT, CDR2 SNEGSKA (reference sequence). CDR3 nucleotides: TGCAGTGCTTCGGCCATTCTAGCGGGGACGCAGTATTTT. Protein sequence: CSASAILAGTQYF.

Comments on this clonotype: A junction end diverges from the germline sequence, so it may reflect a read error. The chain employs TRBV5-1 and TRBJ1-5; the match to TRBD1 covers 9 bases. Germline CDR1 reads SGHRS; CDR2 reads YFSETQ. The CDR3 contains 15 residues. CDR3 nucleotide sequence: TGTGCCAGCAGCCGTGAGGGGACAGGGAATCAGCCCCAGCATTTT. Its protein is CASSREGTGNQPQHF.

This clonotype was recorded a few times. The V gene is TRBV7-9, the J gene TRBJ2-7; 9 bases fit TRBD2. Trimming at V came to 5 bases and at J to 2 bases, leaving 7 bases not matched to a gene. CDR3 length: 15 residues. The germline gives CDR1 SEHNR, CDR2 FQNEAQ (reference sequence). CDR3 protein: CASSESGGPTYEQYF. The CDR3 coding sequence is TGTGCCAGCAGCGAAAGCGGGGGGCCCACCTACGAGCAGTACTTC.

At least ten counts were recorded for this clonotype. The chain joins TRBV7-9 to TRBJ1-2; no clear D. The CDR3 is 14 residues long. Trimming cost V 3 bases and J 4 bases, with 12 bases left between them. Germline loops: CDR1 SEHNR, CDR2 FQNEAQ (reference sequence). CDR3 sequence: CASSFAGLRYGYTF. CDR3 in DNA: TGTGCCAGCAGCTTCGCTGGGCTGCGCTATGGCTACACCTTC. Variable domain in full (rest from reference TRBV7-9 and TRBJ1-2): DTGVSQNPRHKITKRGQNVTFRCDPISEHNRLYWYRQTLGQGPEFLTYFQNEAQLEKSRLLSDRFSAERPKGSFSTLEIQRTEQGDSAMYLCASSFAGLRYGYTFGSGTRLTVV.

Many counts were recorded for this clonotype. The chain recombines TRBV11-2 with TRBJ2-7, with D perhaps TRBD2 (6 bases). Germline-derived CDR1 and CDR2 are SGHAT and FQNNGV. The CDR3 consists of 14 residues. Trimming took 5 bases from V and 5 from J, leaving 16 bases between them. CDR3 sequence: CASSLLPPGDEQYF. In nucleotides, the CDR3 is TGTGCCAGCAGCCTCCTGCCCCCGGGGGACGAGCAGTACTTC.

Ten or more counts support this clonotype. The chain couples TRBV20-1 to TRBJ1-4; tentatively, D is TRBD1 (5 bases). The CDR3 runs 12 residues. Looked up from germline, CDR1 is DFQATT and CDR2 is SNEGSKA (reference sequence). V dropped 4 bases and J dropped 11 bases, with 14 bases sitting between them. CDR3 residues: CSATGYAMKLFF. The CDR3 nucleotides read TGCAGTGCTACAGGGTACGCGATGAAACTGTTTTTT.